Each of the 14 T cell receptor beta chains below was sequenced from the same sample in a study of T cell responses to AZD1222 COVID-19 vaccine. Clones were read by immunoSEQ multiplex PCR, and TCRdb kept only the in-frame ones, dropping some. The table lists roughly 190,000 clones, 85% to 95% of them singletons. The sample in question was peripheral blood, obtained 28 days after the second dose of the MenACWY control vaccine. These TCRs come from an adult who received the MenACWY meningococcal vaccine as a control.

The chain carries TRBV21-1 and TRBJ2-3; TRBD2, the table's D call, lacks a check against the DNA. TRBV21-1 is classified as a pseudogene. The CDR3 consists of 14 residues. The chain's CDR3 is CASSKGTSRNTQYF. The CDR3, as DNA: TGTGCCAGCAGCAAAGGGACTAGCCGAAATACGCAGTATTTT.

This clone was recorded once. The J gene is TRBJ2-2, the V gene TRBV2; TRBD2 might be the D (6 bases). The V gene's germline CDR1 is SNHLY and CDR2 FYNNEI. The CDR3 has 14 residues. V was clipped by 4 bases and J by 7 bases, with 13 bases between them. Here the CDR3 reads CASSGLEMGGELFF. The CDR3 bases are TGTGCCAGCAGTGGACTAGAAATGGGCGGGGAGCTGTTTTTT.

V is TRBV5-1 and J is TRBJ1-3; TRBD1 matches 7 bases. CDR1 is SGHRS, CDR2 YFSETQ, per germline. The V gene end was trimmed by 4 bases and the J gene end by 0 bases; junction bases not matched to a gene: 4. The CDR3 is 15 amino acids. The CDR3, as DNA: TGCGCCAGCAGCCGACAGGGCCCCTCTGGAAACACCATATATTTT. Translation gives CASSRQGPSGNTIYF.

This chain links TRBV29-1 with TRBJ1-4, with D possibly matching TRBD1 (6 bases). Trimming left V 5 bases short and J 11 bases short, with 18 bases between. CDR1 and CDR2 from the germline V gene are SQVTM and ANQGSEA. The CDR3 spans 13 residues. CDR3 sequence: CSVSRRDKGKLFF. CDR3 DNA: TGCAGCGTTTCCCGCCGGGACAAGGGTAAACTGTTTTTT.

This clone was picked up a small number of times. The chain couples TRBV4-2 to TRBJ1-1; D perhaps matches TRBD1 (6 bases). The CDR3 spans 14 residues. V lost 1 base and J 11 bases, leaving 17 bases between the germline ends. The germline CDR1 and CDR2 sequences are LGHNA and YNFKEQ. CDR3 bases: TGTGCCAGCAGCCAAGGACAGGTCCCCCCAAAGGCTTTCTTT. This translates into CASSQGQVPPKAFF.

The chain recombines TRBV3-1 (or the pseudogene TRBV3-2) with TRBJ1-6; a weak D match, TRBD1 (5 bases). Germline loops: CDR1 LGHDT, CDR2 YNNKEL (reference sequence). With 3 bases removed from V and 8 bases from J, the gap between germline ends came to 8 bases. This CDR3 comprises 13 residues. DNA of the CDR3: TGTGCCAGCAGCCACTTGACAGATTCACCCCTCCACTTT. This translates into CASSHLTDSPLHF.

This clone occurred once. This chain links TRBV11-2 with TRBJ1-1; the D gene is possibly TRBD1 (6 bases). V was shortened by 2 bases and J by 4 bases, with 14 bases between the two germline ends. There are 15 residues in the CDR3. Looked up from germline, CDR1 is SGHAT and CDR2 is FQNNGV. CDR3 coding DNA: TGTGCCAGCAGCTTACCACAGGGCCTTATCACTGAAGCTTTCTTT. Residues: CASSLPQGLITEAFF.

The V gene is TRBV7-8, the J gene TRBJ1-6; the D gene is possibly TRBD1 (5 bases). Trimming removed 4 bases at V and 9 bases at J, with 10 bases between. Germline V gene lookup returns CDR1 SGHVS and CDR2 FQNEAQ. The CDR3 covers 13 residues. The CDR3 sequence is CASSSQRGSPLHF. CDR3 sequence (DNA): TGTGCCAGCAGCTCCCAGAGGGGTTCACCCCTCCACTTT.

The chain recombines TRBV19 with TRBJ1-4; unclear D gene. Trimming left V 2 bases short and J 0 bases short, with 7 bases between. Germline V gene sequence: CDR1 LNHDA, CDR2 SQIVND (reference sequence). This CDR3 is 15 amino acids long. The CDR3 DNA sequence: TGTGCCAGTAGTATACTGCCGACAACTAATGAAAAACTGTTTTTT. This encodes CASSILPTTNEKLFF.

The rearrangement uses TRBV28 and TRBJ2-7, with D possibly being TRBD2 (7 bases). The V gene's germline CDR1 is MDHEN and CDR2 SYDVKM. The V end lost 2 bases, the J end lost 2 bases, and 22 bases lay between the germline ends. The CDR3 spans 18 residues. CDR3 coding DNA: TGTGCCAGCAGTTTAATGGGGGGGGGCAGCCGAATCCCCTACGAGCAGTACTTC. Its protein product is CASSLMGGGSRIPYEQYF.

The chain has TRBV5-1 and TRBJ1-1; unclear D gene. In germline, CDR1 is SGHRS, CDR2 YFSETQ. Trimming removed 0 bases from V and 0 bases from J, with 3 bases in between. The CDR3 spans 13 residues. The CDR3 DNA reads as TGCGCCAGCAGCTTGGAGATGAACACTGAAGCTTTCTTT. This sequence encodes CASSLEMNTEAFF. Full variable domain (missing parts from reference TRBV5-1 and TRBJ1-1): KAGVTQTPRYLIKTRGQQVTLSCSPISGHRSVSWYQQTPGQGLQFLFEYFSETQRNKGNFPGRFSGRQFSNSRSEMNVSTLELGDSALYLCASSLEMNTEAFFGQGTRLTVV.

Here the CDR3 DNA reads TGTGCCAGCAGTCGAAACGCCGGGAGTGGGGAGACCCAGTACTTC. This sequence encodes CASSRNAGSGETQYF. The chain uses TRBV11-2 and TRBJ2-5; perhaps TRBD2 as D (6 bases). The CDR3 is 15 residues long. Germline V gene lookup returns CDR1 SGHAT and CDR2 FQNNGV. The V end was cut by 6 bases, the J end by 5 bases, with 19 bases between.

The chain couples TRBV21-1 to TRBJ1-1; no check of the table's D call, TRBD1, against the DNA was made. TRBV21-1 is annotated as a pseudogene. The CDR3 covers 12 residues. CDR3 sequence: CASTPQPPEAFF. In nucleotides, the CDR3 is TGTGCCAGCACCCCACAGCCTCCTGAAGCTTTCTTT.

The V call is TRBV18, the J call TRBJ2-5, with D unresolved. From germline, CDR1 is KGHSH and CDR2 LQKENI. The V end lost 4 bases, the J end lost 5 bases, and 5 bases lay between the germline ends. CDR3 length: 11 amino acids. The CDR3 DNA reads TGTGCCAGCTCACGGCAGGAGACCCAGTACTTC. Its translation is CASSRQETQYF.